Following are 28 T cell receptor beta chains from one sample sequenced in a study of cytomegalovirus exposure and HLA in healthy donors. Use of 60 Vbeta and 13 Jbeta primers characterized the PCR. Assay used: immunoSEQ multiplex PCR; TCRdb lists only in-frame clones, some missing. The sample contains roughly 100,000 clones, approximately 64% of which appear only once. What was sequenced was PBMCs. The receptor set was obtained from a human donor in good health.

The genes are TRBV27 and TRBJ2-1, with TRBD2 matching over 7 bases. V shed 1 base, J shed 0 bases, and the junction held 3 bases outside the gene matches. The germline V gene has CDR1 MNHEY and CDR2 SMNVEV (reference sequence). The CDR3 spans 16 residues. DNA for the CDR3: TGTGCCAGCAGTTTATACGGGGGGAACTCCTACAATGAGCAGTTCTTC. Residues: CASSLYGGNSYNEQFF.

The V call is TRBV7-6, the J call TRBJ1-1, with D possibly TRBD1 on 6 matching bases. The germline gives CDR1 SGHVS, CDR2 FNYEAQ. Trimming shortened V by 0 bases and J by 8 bases, and 7 bases separated the two germline ends. This CDR3 spans 12 amino acids. In DNA form, the CDR3 reads TGTGCCAGCAGCTTAGCTGGGACAGAAGCTTTCTTT. This translates into CASSLAGTEAFF.

The sample holds a few counts of this clone. The V and J genes are TRBV2 and TRBJ1-2; D perhaps matches TRBD1 (6 bases). Trimming removed 5 bases at V and 10 bases at J, with 20 bases between. Germline CDR1 and CDR2: SNHLY and FYNNEI. This CDR3 is 14 amino acids long. CDR3 amino acids: CASSISPGQTSYTF. Written as DNA, the CDR3 is TGTGCCAGCAGTATATCACCGGGACAAACTTCCTACACCTTC.

J is TRBJ2-5 and V is TRBV7-2; TRBD2 is a possible D gene (6 bases). From germline, CDR1 is SGHTA and CDR2 FQGNSA. The CDR3 is made up of 15 amino acids. The germline V and J ends were trimmed by 2 bases and 2 bases, with 12 bases remaining between them. CDR3 region: CASSLKRAMQETQYF. The CDR3 DNA sequence: TGTGCCAGCAGCTTAAAGCGGGCCATGCAAGAGACCCAGTACTTC.

This clone was picked up a small number of times. The chain recombines TRBV7-2 with TRBJ2-5; D gene unclear. The J call is in doubt because the DNA end fits TRBJ2-7 better. Germline CDR1 SGHTA, CDR2 FQGNSA. The CDR3 extends over 14 amino acids. The chain's CDR3 is CASSLRRSSYEQYF. The CDR3 DNA sequence: TGTGCCAGCAGCTTGCGGAGAAGCTCCTACGAGCAGTACTTC.

This clone was seen a few times. The rearrangement uses TRBV5-1 and TRBJ2-5; perhaps TRBD2 as D (5 bases). The J call may be wrong; the DNA end is better matched by TRBJ2-7. Looked up from germline, CDR1 is SGHRS and CDR2 is YFSETQ. CDR3 length equals 15 residues. Written as DNA, the CDR3 is TGCGCCAGCAGCCTAAACTCCGGGAATTCCTACGAGCAGTACTTC. It is translated as CASSLNSGNSYEQYF.

The rearrangement joins TRBV11-2 to TRBJ1-5, with D perhaps TRBD1 (5 bases). Germline V gene data show CDR1 as SGHAT and CDR2 as FQNNGV. V lost 2 bases and J 5 bases, leaving 10 bases between the germline ends. The CDR3 spans 14 residues. CDR3 region: CASSLWGRHQPQHF. CDR3 DNA sequence: TGTGCCAGCAGCTTATGGGGCCGGCATCAGCCCCAGCATTTT.

The CDR3 loop reads CASSSDRATTNEKLFF. CDR3 DNA: TGTGCCAGCAGTTCGGACAGGGCGACAACTAATGAAAAACTGTTTTTT. The genes are TRBV5-6 and TRBJ1-4; 8 bases map to TRBD1. Germline V lookup: CDR1 SGHDT, CDR2 YYEEEE. The CDR3 runs 16 residues. V lost 5 bases to trimming and J lost 0 bases; unmatched junction nucleotides: 6.

This clone showed up just a few times. The chain links TRBV13 to TRBJ2-1; unclear D gene. V gave up 2 bases and J gave up 9 bases, with 11 bases separating them. CDR1 and CDR2 (germline): PRHDT, FYEKMQ (reference sequence). The CDR3 totals 13 residues. CDR3 in amino acids: CASSLLLTSEQFF. CDR3 DNA: TGTGCCAGCAGCTTATTGTTAACGAGTGAGCAGTTCTTC.

Worth noting for this clone: Additional DNA sequences in this sample encode the identical CDR3. This chain joins TRBV2 and TRBJ2-7; D is ambiguous. This CDR3 spans 12 amino acids. CDR1 is SNHLY, CDR2 FYNNEI, per germline. Trimming shortened V by 7 bases and J by 2 bases, and 9 bases separated the two germline ends. Here the CDR3 DNA reads TGTGCCAGCACATCCCCCCCCTACGAGCAGTACTTC. Translation: CASTSPPYEQYF.

This clone occurred once. The chain is built from TRBV7-8 and TRBJ1-6; D may be TRBD1 (5 bases). The CDR3 covers 15 residues. V was clipped by 5 bases and J by 7 bases, with 15 bases between them. The germline V gene encodes CDR1 SGHVS and CDR2 FQNEAQ. CDR3 loop: CASSPDRVENSPLHF. The CDR3 DNA follows: TGTGCCAGCAGCCCCGACAGAGTAGAAAATTCACCCCTCCACTTT.

In this sample, this clone turned up a few times. The chain is built from TRBV5-1 and TRBJ2-2, with 9 bases fitting TRBD1. The CDR3 has 18 amino acids. Germline V gives CDR1 SGHRS, CDR2 YFSETQ. After removal of 1 base from V and 4 bases from J, the junction contained 11 bases not matched to a gene. The CDR3 sequence: CASSLKSRDRVATGELFF. CDR3 nucleotide sequence: TGCGCCAGCAGCTTGAAATCAAGGGACAGGGTGGCCACCGGGGAGCTGTTTTTT.

V and J are TRBV6-1 and TRBJ1-3, with D possibly being TRBD1 (5 bases). Deletions cut 6 bases from V and 8 bases from J, with 20 bases between. The V gene's germline CDR1 is MNHNS and CDR2 SASEGT. This CDR3 is 15 amino acids long. CDR3 bases: TGTGCCAGCAGCGTACACAGGAGTTATTCGGACACCATATATTTT. Protein sequence: CASSVHRSYSDTIYF.

In this sample, this clone turned up a few times. This chain connects TRBV7-9 to TRBJ2-1; tentative D call: TRBD2 (5 bases). The CDR3 covers 16 residues. Germline V gene sequence: CDR1 SEHNR, CDR2 FQNEAQ (reference sequence). Deletions cut 5 bases from V and 0 bases from J, with 14 bases between. The CDR3 region is CASSPSGMSSYNEQFF. The CDR3, as DNA: TGTGCCAGCAGCCCTTCCGGGATGAGCTCCTACAATGAGCAGTTCTTC.

The chain recombines TRBV19 with TRBJ1-4, with no clear D. CDR1 and CDR2 (germline): LNHDA, SQIVND (reference sequence). The germline V and J ends were trimmed by 10 bases and 3 bases, with 9 bases remaining between them. This CDR3 has 12 amino acids. The CDR3 DNA follows: TGTGCCACTTCTGGAGCTAATGAAAAACTGTTTTTT. Protein sequence: CATSGANEKLFF. Complete variable domain (other parts from reference TRBV19 and TRBJ1-4): DGGITQSPKYLFRKEGQNVTLSCEQNLNHDAMYWYRQDPGQGLRLIYYSQIVNDFQKGDIAEGYSVSREKKESFPLTVTSAQKNPTAFYLCATSGANEKLFFGSGTQLSVL.

This clone was counted only a few times. The V and J genes are TRBV5-4 and TRBJ2-7; 9 bases are a match to TRBD1. The CDR3 is made up of 15 amino acids. Germline values: CDR1 SGHNT, CDR2 YYREEE (reference sequence). Germline trimming cut 0 bases from V and 3 bases from J; bases unmatched to any gene: 4. CDR3 in DNA: TGTGCCAGCAGCTTGGACTTGGGACAGGGCTACGAGCAGTACTTC. It is translated as CASSLDLGQGYEQYF. Full variable domain (missing parts from reference TRBV5-4 and TRBJ2-7): ETGVTQSPTHLIKTRGQQVTLRCSSQSGHNTVSWYQQALGQGPQFIFQYYREEENGRGNFPPRFSGLQFPNYSSELNVNALELDDSALYLCASSLDLGQGYEQYFGPGTRLTVT.

The chain links TRBV19 to TRBJ2-1, with 12 bases lining up with TRBD2. The J segment lost 15 bases and the V segment lost 3 bases, leaving 6 bases of the junction unmatched. The CDR3 extends over 13 amino acids. Germline V gives CDR1 LNHDA, CDR2 SQIVND (reference sequence). CDR3 sequence (DNA): TGTGCCAGTAGTATGACTAGCGGGAGTCTAGGGTTCTTC. Protein sequence: CASSMTSGSLGFF. The whole variable domain, remainder taken from reference TRBV19 and TRBJ2-1, is DGGITQSPKYLFRKEGQNVTLSCEQNLNHDAMYWYRQDPGQGLRLIYYSQIVNDFQKGDIAEGYSVSREKKESFPLTVTSAQKNPTAFYLCASSMTSGSLGFFGPGTRLTVL.

V and J are TRBV11-3 and TRBJ1-2; 11 bases fit TRBD1. The V and J ends lost 5 bases and 4 bases, in that order; junction bases with no gene match: 12. CDR3 length: 17 amino acids. Germline V gene data show CDR1 as SGHNT and CDR2 as YENEEA. As DNA, the CDR3 is TGTGCCAGCAGCCAAGCGAGGACAGGGGGCGATAGCTATGGCTACACCTTC. Translation: CASSQARTGGDSYGYTF.

The chain links TRBV7-9 to TRBJ1-1, with 8 nucleotides matching TRBD1. This CDR3 has 13 residues. Per germline, CDR1 SEHNR and CDR2 FQNEAQ (reference sequence). Germline trimming cut 5 bases from V and 10 bases from J; bases unmatched to any gene: 9. Here the CDR3 reads CASSVGQGGRAFF. Written as DNA, the CDR3 is TGTGCCAGCAGCGTTGGACAGGGTGGTCGAGCTTTCTTT.

The V call is TRBV7-3, the J call TRBJ1-3; D might be TRBD1 (5 bases). The CDR3 covers 14 residues. Germline V lookup: CDR1 SGHTA, CDR2 FQGTGA. The ends were cut back, 2 bases at V and 0 bases at J, with 5 bases in the middle. The CDR3 bases are TGTGCCAGCAGCTTAGACAGCTCTGGAAACACCATATATTTT. Translation gives CASSLDSSGNTIYF.

The rearrangement joins TRBV11-2 to TRBJ2-3; 11 nucleotides match TRBD2. Losses at the gene ends were 4 bases for V and 5 bases for J; bases not matched to a gene: 5. The CDR3 is 15 amino acids. Germline V lookup: CDR1 SGHAT, CDR2 FQNNGV. The CDR3 here is CASSSPLAGVDTQYF. CDR3 DNA: TGTGCCAGCAGCTCCCCACTAGCGGGAGTAGATACGCAGTATTTT.

The chain joins TRBV10-1 to TRBJ2-3; the D gene is possibly TRBD2 (5 bases). Germline V gene lookup returns CDR1 WNHNN and CDR2 SYGVQD (reference sequence). V was cut by 0 bases and J by 1 base, with 8 bases left in between. CDR3 length: 15 residues. The CDR3 DNA follows: TGCGCCAGCAGTGAGTCCGGGATCGGCACAGATACGCAGTATTTT. Translated, it gives CASSESGIGTDTQYF.

This clone was observed a handful of times. Other DNA sequences from this sample encode an identical CDR3 as well. The V gene is TRBV4-1, the J gene TRBJ2-7; D is ambiguous. The CDR3 covers 15 residues. The V gene lost 0 bases and the J gene lost 0 bases, with 9 bases spanning the gap. Germline assignment: CDR1 MGHRA and CDR2 YSYEKL. As DNA, the CDR3 is TGCGCCAGCAGCCAAGAAGACACGAGCTCCTACGAGCAGTACTTC. This gives the protein CASSQEDTSSYEQYF.

V and J are TRBV4-1 and TRBJ2-7; TRBD2 matches 14 bases. V lost 4 bases, J lost 4 bases, and 6 bases stayed unmatched. CDR1 and CDR2 (germline): MGHRA, YSYEKL. The CDR3 totals 16 residues. CDR3 bases: TGCGCCAGCAGCCCCAGAGGACTAGCGGGAGGTTACGAGCAGTACTTC. This codes for CASSPRGLAGGYEQYF.

V and J are TRBV9 and TRBJ2-3; 9 nucleotides align to TRBD2. The CDR3 contains 15 residues. Germline CDR1 SGDLS, CDR2 YYNGEE. Losses at the gene ends were 3 bases for V and 2 bases for J; bases not matched to a gene: 4. The CDR3 DNA follows: TGTGCCAGCAGCGCTAGCGGGAAGCACACAGATACGCAGTATTTT. This codes for CASSASGKHTDTQYF.

The V gene is TRBV9, the J gene TRBJ2-5; D is unresolved. From germline, CDR1 is SGDLS and CDR2 YYNGEE. With 0 bases removed from V and 2 bases from J, the gap between germline ends came to 8 bases. This CDR3 comprises 14 residues. The CDR3 region has the DNA TGTGCCAGCAGCGTAGATTTCAGACAAGAGACCCAGTACTTC. This codes for CASSVDFRQETQYF.

The chain links TRBV19 to TRBJ1-1, with 9 bases aligning to TRBD1. From germline, CDR1 is LNHDA and CDR2 SQIVND (reference sequence). CDR3 length: 16 amino acids. V dropped 6 bases and J dropped 4; count of bases not matched to a gene: 12. CDR3 DNA sequence: TGTGCCAGTAGCCCCCATAACAGGGGGCTGTTCACTGAAGCTTTCTTT. Its protein product is CASSPHNRGLFTEAFF.

This clone was seen only a few times. This chain uses TRBV11-3 with TRBJ2-5; 10 positions agree with TRBD2. J gave up 4 bases and V 2 bases, and 7 bases lay outside the gene matches. In germline, CDR1 is SGHNT, CDR2 YENEEA. The CDR3 runs 16 residues. CDR3 region: CASSLRASGSSETQYF. As DNA, the CDR3 is TGTGCCAGCAGCTTAAGGGCTAGCGGGAGTTCAGAGACCCAGTACTTC. Variable domain in full (rest from reference TRBV11-3 and TRBJ2-5): EAGVVQSPRYKIIEKKQPVAFWCNPISGHNTLYWYLQNLGQGPELLIRYENEEAVDDSQLPKDRFSAERLKGVDSTLKIQPAELGDSAVYLCASSLRASGSSETQYFGPGTRLLVL.